This T cell receptor beta chain was identified during a study of blood T cell repertoires in COVID-19. Study information: PBMCs, B-cell-depleted T cells, or T cells provided the cDNA or gDNA that made up the material.

Germline V gene data show CDR1 as SGHVS and CDR2 as FQNEAQ. The CDR3 totals 16 residues. Trimming stripped 5 bases from V and 14 bases from J, with 30 bases between. In the study's own analysis: Using reference gene primer amplification, nucleated cell counts were estimated. The data were produced by immunoSEQ multiplex PCR, yet TCRdb's version contains in-frame clones alone and is incomplete. From that table come the V and J calls and clone size; the DNA was used to work out D and trimming. This sample has around 260,000 clones, with about 89% found just once. This clone was seen only a few times. V gene TRBV7-8 combines with J gene TRBJ1-1; TRBD1 is a possible D gene (5 bases). Sequenced material: peripheral blood. The receptor comes from a woman in her thirties or forties who had recovered from COVID-19. CDR3 in amino acids: CASSVRTPGIRGREFF. The CDR3 DNA is TGTGCCAGCAGCGTTCGGACACCCGGAATAAGGGGCCGAGAGTTCTTT.